A selection of T cell receptor beta chains follows, all from one sample in a study of tumor-infiltrating lymphocytes in glioblastoma multiforme. MiXCR was run by TCRdb on the multiplex PCR reads, yielding one entry per CDR3 protein. Here the sample spans thousands of distinct CDR3 sequences, over 60% being singletons. What was sequenced was brain tumor tissue. The receptors were sampled from a male donor with glioblastoma. Each CDR3 is given with its conserved first and last residue. D genes are given only for firm matches. The size of a clone is reported for some rows only, either as once, few or many, or as a class for expanded clones.

v_gene,j_gene,abundance,d_gene,CDR3nt,CDR3aa
TRBV14,TRBJ2-7,NA,NA,TGTGCCAGCAGCCAAGGACCATGGCACGATGGCTCCTACGAGCAGTACTTC,CASSQGPWHDGSYEQYF
TRBV11-2,TRBJ2-5,NA,TRBD2,TGTGTCAGCAGCTTAATAGCGGGCTTGCAAGAGACCCAGTACTTC,CVSSLIAGLQETQYF
TRBV6-2/TRBV6-3,TRBJ2-7,NA,TRBD2,TGTGCCAGCAGGCTTGGGACTAGCGGCTACGAGCAGTACTTC,CASRLGTSGYEQYF
TRBV12-3/TRBV12-4,TRBJ2-7,medium-sized,NA,TGTGCCAGCAGTTTACAGCCTGGCGAGCAGTACTTC,CASSLQPGEQYF
TRBV30,TRBJ2-3,NA,TRBD2,TGCGCCTGGAGCGGGGAGGATGATACGCGGTATTTT,CAWSGEDDTRYF
TRBV29-1,TRBJ2-1,NA,NA,TGCAGCGTTGGGGGGCGGCATGGGGGCAATGATCAGCTCTTC,CSVGGRHGGNDQLF
TRBV4-2,TRBJ2-3,NA,NA,TGTGCCAGCAGCCGCGCCGAGGGCGCCTCGACAGATACGCAGTATTTT,CASSRAEGASTDTQYF
TRBV11-2,TRBJ2-2,NA,TRBD2,TGTGCCAGCACCCCCTCATTCGGCCAAGGGCTAGCGGTAAATACTGGGGAGCTGCTTTTT,CASTPSFGQGLAVNTGELLF
TRBV11-2,TRBJ2-5,once,TRBD1,TGTGCCAGCAGCTTTAGCGCGGGGACAGGGTCGGGCGAGACCCAGTACTTC,CASSFSAGTGSGETQYF
TRBV29-1,TRBJ2-7,once,TRBD2,TGCAGCGTGGGACTAGCGGGAGGGGTGGACGAGCAGTACTTC,CSVGLAGGVDEQYF
TRBV20-1,TRBJ2-7,NA,TRBD1,TGCAGTGCTAGACCTCTAACGGGACAGTCTATTTACGAGCAGTACTTC,CSARPLTGQSIYEQYF
TRBV6-5,TRBJ2-2,NA,TRBD2,TGTGCCAGCAGTGGACTAGTGGGGCGGTCCGGGGAGCTGTTTTTT,CASSGLVGRSGELFF
TRBV11-3,TRBJ2-1,NA,TRBD2,TGTGCCAGCAGCTTGCGGCGGGAGGGACTCCATGAGCAGTTCTTC,CASSLRREGLHEQFF
TRBV6-4,TRBJ1-5,few,NA,TGTGCCAGCGGTGAATTTCCGGGCAGGGGAGGAATCCCAGATACGCAGCATTTT,CASGEFPGRGGIPDTQHF
TRBV20-1,TRBJ1-5,once,NA,TGCAGTGCTAGGGTACCTGGGGTCGATCAGCCCCAGCATTTC,CSARVPGVDQPQHF
TRBV11-1,TRBJ2-7,NA,TRBD2,TGTGCCAGCAGCTTACTAGCGGGAGGGGCCTACGAGCAGTACTTC,CASSLLAGGAYEQYF
TRBV6-5,TRBJ1-1,NA,TRBD1,TGTGCCAGCTGTTTGACAGGGATTGGGGCTTTCTTT,CASCLTGIGAFF
TRBV20-1,TRBJ2-1,medium-sized,NA,TGCAGTGCTAGAGGACAGTTCAATGAGCAGTTCTTC,CSARGQFNEQFF
TRBV29-1,TRBJ2-7,many,NA,TGCAGCGTACTGGGTGGGGTATTGGCCTCCTACGAGCAGTACTTC,CSVLGGVLASYEQYF
TRBV10-3,TRBJ2-7,NA,NA,TGTGCCATCAGTGAGTCTACAGGGAAGACCTACGAGCAGTACTTC,CAISESTGKTYEQYF
TRBV6-6,TRBJ2-1,NA,TRBD2,TGTGCCAGCGCCTCGGGCGGGAGCTCCTACAATGAGCAGTTCTTC,CASASGGSSYNEQFF
TRBV11-3,TRBJ1-1,few,NA,TGTGCCAGCAGCTTTTCCGCGACTAATGAAGCTTTCTTT,CASSFSATNEAFF
TRBV11-2,TRBJ2-5,NA,NA,TGTGCCAGTAGCTTAGTAGTGGGCCTGCAAGAGACCCTGTACTTC,CASSLVVGLQETLYF
TRBV11-2,TRBJ2-2,NA,TRBD2,TGTGCCAGTACCTCCTCATTCGGCCAAGGGCTAGCGGTAAACACCGGGGAGCTGATTTTT,CASTSSFGQGLAVNTGELIF
TRBV4-2,TRBJ2-3,NA,TRBD2,TGTGCCAGCACCGTACTAGCGGATTTCGCAGGTACGCAGTATTTT,CASTVLADFAGTQYF
TRBV6-6,TRBJ2-1,NA,TRBD2,TGTGCCAGCAGTTACGGGCGGGAGGGGGGCGATGAGCAGTTCTTC,CASSYGREGGDEQFF
TRBV11-2,TRBJ2-3,NA,TRBD2,TGTGCCAGCAGCGACGGGACTAGCGGGAGCGGAGATACGCAGTATTTT,CASSDGTSGSGDTQYF
TRBV29-1,TRBJ1-1,NA,TRBD1,TGCAGCTGTGAAATGGGACAGAGAAACACGGAAGCTTTCTTT,CSCEMGQRNTEAFF
TRBV11-2,TRBJ2-3,NA,NA,TGTGCCAGCAGCTACCGGGCTCAGAAGGGAGATACGCAGTATTTT,CASSYRAQKGDTQYF
TRBV20-1,TRBJ2-3,NA,NA,TGCAGTGCTAGCGTGATGGTGGCGACAGATACGCAGTATTTT,CSASVMVATDTQYF
TRBV20-1,TRBJ2-3,NA,NA,TGCAGTGCTCCGCGTGGCGACGCCAGCACAGATACGCAGTATTTT,CSAPRGDASTDTQYF
TRBV5-1,TRBJ2-7,NA,TRBD2,TGTGCCAGCAGCTTGGCTGGCGGGGGGTCTACCTACGAGCAGTACTTC,CASSLAGGGSTYEQYF
TRBV20-1,TRBJ2-1,NA,TRBD2,TGCAGTGCTAGAGAGGTTCGAGCGGGGCAATCTCAGTTCTTC,CSAREVRAGQSQFF
TRBV5-1,TRBJ2-1,NA,TRBD2,TGCGCCAGCAGCTCTGGGCGAGCGGGAGGCCCCGGCCATGAGCAGTCCTTC,CASSSGRAGGPGHEQSF
TRBV11-3,TRBJ1-1,NA,NA,TGTGCCAGCAGCTTACGAATGACAGGTTACACTGAAGCTTTCTTT,CASSLRMTGYTEAFF
TRBV11-2,TRBJ1-5,few,NA,TGTGCCAGCAGTATGGGGGGAGGGACCCAGCCCCAGCATTTT,CASSMGGGTQPQHF
TRBV11-1,TRBJ2-2,NA,NA,TGTGTCAGCTGGGACACCTGGGAGCTGTCTTTT,CVSWDTWELSF
TRBV11-2,TRBJ1-1,NA,NA,TGTGCCAGCAGCGCACAGCCGGGGCAGGGCGGGAGAATTGAAGATTTCTTT,CASSAQPGQGGRIEDFF
TRBV13,TRBJ1-3,NA,TRBD1,TGCGTCAGCAGCTCGACCAAAACGGGACAGGGCATCTCTGGAAACACCACATATTTT,CVSSSTKTGQGISGNTTYF
TRBV7-9,TRBJ2-7,NA,TRBD1,TGTGCCAGCAGCGTACTCCCGGGACAGGGGGCGAACTCCTACGAGCAGTACTTC,CASSVLPGQGANSYEQYF
TRBV11-2,TRBJ2-2,NA,TRBD2,TGTGCCAGCACCCCCTCATTCGGCCAAGGGCTAGCGGTAAACACCGGTGAGCTGCCTTTT,CASTPSFGQGLAVNTGELPF
TRBV6-2/TRBV6-3,TRBJ2-7,few,NA,TGTGCCAGCAGTTTAGAGACCTTCTACGAGCAGTACTTC,CASSLETFYEQYF
TRBV11-2,TRBJ2-5,NA,NA,TGTGCCGGCAGCTTAGTTGTGGGCTTGCAAGGGACCCAGTACTTC,CAGSLVVGLQGTQYF
TRBV6-1,TRBJ1-5,NA,NA,TGTGCCAGCAGTGTAGGGGTTTATAGCAATCAGCCCCAGCATTTT,CASSVGVYSNQPQHF
TRBV11-2,TRBJ2-3,many,NA,TGTGCCAGCAGCTTAGATAACCCCCAGGGGACTAGCACAGATACGCAGTATTTT,CASSLDNPQGTSTDTQYF